This T cell receptor (beta chain) derives from a study of blood T cell repertoires in COVID-19. Background on the study: The samples span acute and convalescent COVID-19 from the United States, Italy and Spain. From T cells, B-cell-depleted T cells, or PBMCs came the material, which was cDNA or gDNA.

Trimming took off 0 bases at V and 0 bases at J, with 9 bases between the two ends. Germline loops: CDR1 MGHRA, CDR2 YSYEKL. The CDR3 has 16 amino acids. Authors' methods: Nucleated cell number was recorded as an estimate derived from reference gene primer amplification. Profiled with immunoSEQ multiplex PCR; TCRdb holds only in-frame clones, not every one. V, J and clone size are taken as reported in that table, and D and trimming were inferred from the DNA itself. The data hold 130,000 or so clones, with around 84% observed a single time. This sequence joins TRBV4-1 and TRBJ1-3, with D unresolved. The TCR was taken from a woman aged 60-70 years with acute or convalescent COVID-19. Sequencing was done on a sample of peripheral blood. DNA for the CDR3: TGCGCCAGCAGCCAAGAGATACAGATCTCTGGAAACACCATATATTTT. It is translated as CASSQEIQISGNTIYF.